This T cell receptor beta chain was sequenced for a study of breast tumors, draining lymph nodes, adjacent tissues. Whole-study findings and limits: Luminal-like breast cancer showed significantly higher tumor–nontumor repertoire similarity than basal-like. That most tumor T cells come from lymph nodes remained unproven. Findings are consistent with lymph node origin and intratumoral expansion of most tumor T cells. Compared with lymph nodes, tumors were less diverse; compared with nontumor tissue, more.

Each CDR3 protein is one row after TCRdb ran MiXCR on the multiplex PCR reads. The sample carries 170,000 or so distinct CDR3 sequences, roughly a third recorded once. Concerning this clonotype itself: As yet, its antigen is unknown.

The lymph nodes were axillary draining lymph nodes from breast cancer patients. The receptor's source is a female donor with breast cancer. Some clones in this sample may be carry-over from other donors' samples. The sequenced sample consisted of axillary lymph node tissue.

The CDR3 bases are TGTGCCAGCACCTCGGACCGTCTTTCCTACGAGCAGTACTTC. It specifies CASTSDRLSYEQYF. V gene TRBV25-1 combines with J gene TRBJ2-7; no reliable D call. Germline CDR1 reads MGHDK; CDR2 reads SYGVNS. This CDR3 contains 14 residues. The V and J ends lost 7 bases and 1 base respectively, with 14 bases between them.